These T cell receptor beta chains were read from a single sample in a study of T cell responses to AZD1222 COVID-19 vaccine. Libraries were prepared by immunoSEQ multiplex PCR; TCRdb keeps only in-frame clonotypes and omits some of them. Among about 120,000 clones, about 92% were seen once, and the ten largest hold 2.5% to 3.5%. The sequencing used peripheral blood, collected on day 0 of AZD1222 vaccination. The source of these receptors is an adult in good health. Each CDR3 is given with its conserved first and last residue. The order of the fields is D gene, clone size, V gene, J gene, CDR3 length, CDR3 DNA, CDR3 protein. A D gene is named only where the DNA matches it firmly. Where a row states a size, it is once, few, many or the class of an expanded clone; other rows omit it.

TRBD2,.,TRBV5-1,TRBJ2-1,16,TGCGCCAGCAGCTTGGTTCCGCGGGAGGATGAGAATGAGCAGTTCTTC,CASSLVPREDENEQFF
.,.,TRBV6-5,TRBJ2-1,12,TGTGCCAGCTGTCGTCCTGGCAATGAGCAGTTCTTC,CASCRPGNEQFF
.,.,TRBV7-2,TRBJ2-7,14,TGTGCCATCGCCAAGGGGTTTAGCTCCTACGAGCAGTACTTC,CAIAKGFSSYEQYF
TRBD1,.,TRBV19,TRBJ2-1,14,TGTGCCAGCAGGACACCCGACAGGGTCAATGAGCAGTTCTTC,CASRTPDRVNEQFF
.,.,TRBV19,TRBJ2-7,14,TGTGCCAGTAGTCTCTCGACAGTCTCCTACGAGCAGTACTTC,CASSLSTVSYEQYF
TRBD1,once,TRBV24-1,TRBJ2-2,16,TGTGCCACCAGTGAACGACAGGGGATGAACACCGGGGAGCTGTTTTTT,CATSERQGMNTGELFF
.,.,TRBV5-1,TRBJ2-1,16,TGCGCCAGCAACTTCCTGACACGACGGCCCAACAATGAGCAGTTCTTC,CASNFLTRRPNNEQFF
.,.,TRBV2,TRBJ1-3,15,TGTGCCAGCAGTCTAGGACAGTCCTCTGGAAACACCATATATTTT,CASSLGQSSGNTIYF
.,.,TRBV29-1,TRBJ1-1,12,TGCAGCGCTCGGGGGTTAGGCACTGAAGCTTTCTTT,CSARGLGTEAFF
.,.,TRBV12-3/TRBV12-4,TRBJ2-1,13,TGTGCCAGCAGTTTTAGGTCTAGTAATGAGCAGTTCTTC,CASSFRSSNEQFF
TRBD2,.,TRBV28,TRBJ2-2,16,TGTGCCAGCAGTGCCCCTAGCGGGAGGCCGGCAGGGGAGCTGTTTTTT,CASSAPSGRPAGELFF
TRBD2,.,TRBV27,TRBJ2-1,15,TGTGCCAGCAGGCGCAGCGGGAGGGCCTACAATGAGCAGTTCTTC,CASRRSGRAYNEQFF
.,once,TRBV6-5,TRBJ1-4,13,TGTGCCAGCAGTCTACTCCAGGGGCGGAAACTGTTTTTT,CASSLLQGRKLFF
TRBD2,.,TRBV7-9,TRBJ2-4,16,TGTGCCAGCAGCCCTAGCGGGGCGGTAGCCAAAAACATTCAGTACTTC,CASSPSGAVAKNIQYF
.,.,TRBV10-3,TRBJ1-5,12,TGTGCCACCGGACAGTCTAATCAGCCCCAGCATTTT,CATGQSNQPQHF
.,.,TRBV3-1/TRBV3-2,TRBJ2-7,15,TGTGCCAGCAGCACTTCCTACGGGTTTACCTACGAGCAGTACTTC,CASSTSYGFTYEQYF
.,.,TRBV28,TRBJ1-2,15,TGTGCCAGCAGTTTGGGGGGGGGAAGTAACTATGGCTACACCTTC,CASSLGGGSNYGYTF
.,.,TRBV27,TRBJ2-7,16,TGTGCCAGCAGTTCCTCCCCAGGCAGCGCAACCTACGAGCAGTACTTC,CASSSSPGSATYEQYF
.,.,TRBV11-2,TRBJ1-1,15,TGTGCCAGCAGCCCCCTGAGAGGACGCAGGCCCAAAGCTTTCTTT,CASSPLRGRRPKAFF
.,.,TRBV27,TRBJ2-1,15,TGTGCCAGCGGGGCTCGGCAGATCTACGGGAATGAGCAGTTCTTC,CASGARQIYGNEQFF
.,.,TRBV5-6,TRBJ2-7,14,TGTGCCAGCACCCTGAGGGGGGTCTCCTACGAGCAGTACTTC,CASTLRGVSYEQYF
.,.,TRBV25-1,TRBJ2-7,13,TGTGCCACGACGCTGGGGGGCTTCAACGAGCAGTACTTC,CATTLGGFNEQYF
TRBD2,.,TRBV5-1,TRBJ2-1,15,TGCGCCAGCAGCTTGCTGTGGGAGGGTCGGGATGAGCAGTTCTTC,CASSLLWEGRDEQFF
.,.,TRBV18,TRBJ2-7,12,TGTGCCAGCTCACCGCTGGAGGGAGAGCAGTACTTC,CASSPLEGEQYF
.,.,TRBV19,TRBJ2-2,14,TGTGCCAGTAGTGCCCGGACAGTCACCGGGGAGCTGTTTTTT,CASSARTVTGELFF
.,.,TRBV7-9,TRBJ2-7,14,TGTGCCAGCAGCTTACAGGGAGGGGGCGTCGAGCAGTACTTC,CASSLQGGGVEQYF
.,once,TRBV7-3,TRBJ2-3,15,TGTGCCAGCAGCGATGGGACAATCAGCACAGATACGCAGTATTTT,CASSDGTISTDTQYF
TRBD1,.,TRBV2,TRBJ1-1,13,TGTGCCAGCGCCGACAGGGTAAGGACTGAAGCTTTCTTT,CASADRVRTEAFF
TRBD1,.,TRBV5-1,TRBJ1-4,14,TGCGCCAGCAGCCCCGGGACAGGGGTTGAAAAACTGTTTTTT,CASSPGTGVEKLFF
.,.,TRBV27,TRBJ1-2,16,TGTGCCAGCAGTTTATTAGGGGGGGGGTCCCTCTATGGCTACACCTTC,CASSLLGGGSLYGYTF
.,.,TRBV7-3,TRBJ2-7,14,TGTGCCAGCAGCTTAGTCGGGGGCCTGCACGAGCAGTACTTC,CASSLVGGLHEQYF
TRBD1,.,TRBV2,TRBJ2-1,16,TGTGCCAGCACCGAGGGGGCCGGGACAGGGGGCTATGAGCAGTTCTTC,CASTEGAGTGGYEQFF
TRBD2,once,TRBV10-1,TRBJ2-7,16,TGCGCCAGCAGTTCCCGGACTAGCGGGAGCTATCCCGAGCAGTACTTC,CASSSRTSGSYPEQYF
TRBD2,.,TRBV5-6,TRBJ2-2,17,TGTGCCAGCAGCTTCGGACTAGCAGTCTTTATCTCCGGGGAGCTGTTTTTT,CASSFGLAVFISGELFF
TRBD2,.,TRBV11-1,TRBJ2-3,14,TGTGCCAGCAGCTTCGGACTAGTCATGGATACGCAGTATTTT,CASSFGLVMDTQYF
TRBD2,.,TRBV14,TRBJ2-2,19,TGTGCCAGCAGACACACACCAAAAGGACTAGCGGGAGACACCGGGGAGCTGTTTTTT,CASRHTPKGLAGDTGELFF
TRBD1,.,TRBV6-1,TRBJ1-5,15,TGTGCCAGCAGGGACGGGACAGGGGGCGTCCAGCCCCAGCATTTT,CASRDGTGGVQPQHF
.,.,TRBV3-1/TRBV3-2,TRBJ1-5,13,TGTGCCAGCAGCCAAGGGGGCAATCAGCCCCAGCATTTT,CASSQGGNQPQHF
.,few,TRBV9,TRBJ1-5,15,TGTGCCAGCAGCCGCACAGGGTATAGCAATCAGCCCCAGCATTTT,CASSRTGYSNQPQHF
.,.,TRBV2,TRBJ2-4,11,TGTGCCAGCAGTGAAGCGGAGCTCCAGTACTTC,CASSEAELQYF
.,once,TRBV19,TRBJ1-5,14,TGTGCCAGTACCCTACCCAATAGCAATCAGCCCCAGCATTTT,CASTLPNSNQPQHF
.,.,TRBV7-2,TRBJ2-1,15,TGTGCCAGCAGCTTAGGTGGAAACACCTACAATGAGCAGTTCTTC,CASSLGGNTYNEQFF
TRBD2,.,TRBV5-1,TRBJ2-7,16,TGCGCCAGCAGTGTTGGAGGGAGCGGGAGGGCCTACGAGCAGTACTTC,CASSVGGSGRAYEQYF
.,.,TRBV19,TRBJ2-1,16,TGTGCCAGTAGTGGGTCCGTTTCTATAGCCTACAATGAGCAGTTCTTC,CASSGSVSIAYNEQFF
.,.,TRBV7-8,TRBJ2-7,11,TGTGCCAGCAGCAAAACGCACGAGCAGTACTTC,CASSKTHEQYF
.,.,TRBV20-1,TRBJ1-1,10,TGCAGTGCTATGGACAGAGTAGCTTTCTTT,CSAMDRVAFF
.,.,TRBV10-3,TRBJ2-7,12,TGTGCCATCAGTCAGGTCTCCTACGAGCAGTACTTC,CAISQVSYEQYF
.,.,TRBV5-6,TRBJ1-6,15,TGTGCCAGCAGCTTAGGCACGATCCTAAATTCACCCCTCCACTTT,CASSLGTILNSPLHF
TRBD1,.,TRBV2,TRBJ1-2,15,TGTGCCAGCAGTGAACGGGACAGCTACTACGATGGCTACACCTTC,CASSERDSYYDGYTF
.,.,TRBV19,TRBJ1-5,15,TGTGCCAGTAGTATATCCCCGCTGGCGGATCAGCCCCAGCATTTT,CASSISPLADQPQHF
.,.,TRBV7-8,TRBJ2-7,17,TGTGCCAGCAGCTTACTGGGAAGGGGTATGGGACCCTACGAGCAGTACTTC,CASSLLGRGMGPYEQYF
TRBD2,.,TRBV28,TRBJ2-1,14,TGTGCCAGCAGTAGCGGGAGCTCCTACAATGAGCAGTTCTTC,CASSSGSSYNEQFF
.,.,TRBV6-5,TRBJ2-3,14,TGTGCCAGCAAAGACAGGACGGTGGTAGATACGCAGTATTTT,CASKDRTVVDTQYF
TRBD1,.,TRBV10-2,TRBJ1-1,12,TGCGCCAGCGGACAGGAAAATCCGTTAGCTTTCTTT,CASGQENPLAFF
TRBD1,.,TRBV29-1,TRBJ2-7,12,TGCAGCGTTGTGGGACAGACCTACGAGCAGTACTTC,CSVVGQTYEQYF
.,.,TRBV7-2,TRBJ1-3,17,TGTGCCAGCAGCCCCGTTCGCCCCGAGAGCTCTGGAAACACCATATATTTT,CASSPVRPESSGNTIYF
.,.,TRBV18,TRBJ2-5,13,TGTGCCAGCTCACCATTGGGGAGGGAGACCCAGTACTTC,CASSPLGRETQYF
TRBD1,.,TRBV5-1,TRBJ2-7,15,TGCGCCAGCAGCTTGGGTAGGACAGGGTCCTACGAGCAGTACTTC,CASSLGRTGSYEQYF
.,.,TRBV19,TRBJ2-5,10,TGTGCCAGTAGTATAGAGACCCAGTACTTC,CASSIETQYF
.,.,TRBV4-1,TRBJ1-3,15,TGCGCCAGCAGCCTCAGGGTTCTCTCTGGAAACACCATATATTTT,CASSLRVLSGNTIYF